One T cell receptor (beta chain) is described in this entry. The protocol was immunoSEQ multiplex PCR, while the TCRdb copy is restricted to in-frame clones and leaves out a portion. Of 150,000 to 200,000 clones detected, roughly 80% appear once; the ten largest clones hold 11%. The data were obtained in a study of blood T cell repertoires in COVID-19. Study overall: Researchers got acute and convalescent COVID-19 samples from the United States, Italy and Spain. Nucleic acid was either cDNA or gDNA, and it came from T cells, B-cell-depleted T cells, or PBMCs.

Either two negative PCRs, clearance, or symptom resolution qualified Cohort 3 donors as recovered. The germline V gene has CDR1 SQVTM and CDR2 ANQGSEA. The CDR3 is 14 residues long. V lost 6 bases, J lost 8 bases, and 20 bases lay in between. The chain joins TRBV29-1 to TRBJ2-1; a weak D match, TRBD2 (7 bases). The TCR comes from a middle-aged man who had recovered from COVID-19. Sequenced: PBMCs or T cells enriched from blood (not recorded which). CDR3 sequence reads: CSVQGGVHVDEQFF. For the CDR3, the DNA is TGCAGCGTACAAGGGGGGGTTCATGTGGATGAGCAGTTCTTC.